Sequencing of this TCR beta chain was carried out in a study of T-cell reconstitution after alpha-beta-depleted transplantation in children. Unique molecular identifiers were incorporated when the TCRbeta library was constructed. In TCRdb, the PCR reads were re-called with MiXCR into one record per CDR3 protein. The table lists around 400,000 distinct CDR3 sequences, about a fifth of them singletons. Germline V gene data show CDR1 as SGHVS and CDR2 as FQNEAQ. The CDR3 contains 15 residues. V lost 4 bases and J lost 8, with 18 bases in between. This clonotype was picked up a small number of times. The chain is built from TRBV7-8 and TRBJ2-1; D ambiguous. The sequencing here drew on PBMCs from the stem cell graft donor, taken from the stem cell graft. This receptor was taken from a human donor who donated a stem cell graft to a child with acute myeloid leukemia. The CDR3 region is CASSSPVRNMHEQFF. In DNA, the CDR3 is TGTGCCAGCAGCTCCCCGGTAAGGAATATGCATGAGCAGTTCTTC.